These 8 T cell receptor beta chains came from one sample sequenced in a study of CD49a tissue-resident CD8 T cells in human skin. Using immunoSEQ multiplex PCR, the repertoire was profiled, and TCRdb retains in-frame clones only, with some absent. Here the sample spans about 1,500 clones, around 60% being singletons. Input material: CLA- CD8+ effector memory T cells sorted from blood. All receptors come from a human donor in good health.

In its sample, this clone was seen a few times. V usage is TRBV7-9 and J usage is TRBJ2-1; 12 bases are shared with TRBD2. Per the germline V gene, CDR1 is SEHNR and CDR2 is FQNEAQ (reference sequence). With 3 bases clipped from V and 2 bases from J, the junction kept 5 bases outside the gene matches. There are 17 residues in the CDR3. This CDR3 is CASSLVTSGSPYNEQFF. CDR3 bases: TGTGCCAGCAGCTTGGTGACTAGCGGGAGTCCCTACAATGAGCAGTTCTTC.

This clone was detected once. V and J are TRBV6-4 and TRBJ2-1; no reliable D call. The CDR3 loop spans 15 amino acids. V lost 3 bases to trimming and J lost 0 bases, with 9 bases between them. Germline-derived CDR1 and CDR2 are MRHNA and SNTAGT. CDR3 nucleotide sequence: TGTGCCAGCAGTGAGTCCCCAGACTCCTACAATGAGCAGTTCTTC. Translated: CASSESPDSYNEQFF.

The chain has TRBV7-9 and TRBJ2-7, with 8 bases matching TRBD1. Germline V lookup: CDR1 SEHNR, CDR2 FQNEAQ (reference sequence). The length of the CDR3 is 14 residues. V dropped 5 bases and J dropped 4; count of bases not matched to a gene: 7. In DNA form, the CDR3 reads TGTGCCAGCAGCCCACCACAGGGGGGATACGAGCAGTACTTC. Its protein is CASSPPQGGYEQYF. The full variable domain, with the rest looked up from reference TRBV7-9 and TRBJ2-7, is DTGVSQNPRHKITKRGQNVTFRCDPISEHNRLYWYRQTLGQGPEFLTYFQNEAQLEKSRLLSDRFSAERPKGSFSTLEIQRTEQGDSAMYLCASSPPQGGYEQYFGPGTRLTVT.

The chain uses TRBV7-9 and TRBJ2-4; 7 bases fit TRBD1. Per the germline V gene, CDR1 is SEHNR and CDR2 is FQNEAQ (reference sequence). This CDR3 contains 13 residues. Germline trimming cut 10 bases from V and 4 bases from J; bases unmatched to any gene: 7. The CDR3 DNA reads TGTGCCATATTAGACAGGGTTAAAAACATTCAGTACTTC. This codes for CAILDRVKNIQYF.

The chain has TRBV10-1 and TRBJ2-1, with 10 bases matching TRBD2. The CDR3 spans 15 residues. The V segment lost 6 bases and the J segment 7 bases; nucleotides outside the gene matches: 9. Germline loops: CDR1 WNHNN, CDR2 SYGVQD (reference sequence). The CDR3 loop reads CASSARTSGGNEQFF. CDR3 in DNA: TGCGCCAGCAGCGCCAGGACTAGCGGAGGTAATGAGCAGTTCTTC.

The chain employs TRBV9 and TRBJ2-1, with D unclear. Germline lookup yields CDR1 SGDLS and CDR2 YYNGEE. The CDR3 totals 16 residues. V shed 0 bases and J shed 1 base, with 11 bases lying between them. CDR3 in DNA: TGTGCCAGCAGCGTAGTCACAGATTCTTCCTACAATGAGCAGTTCTTC. It translates to CASSVVTDSSYNEQFF.

This clone has a handful of counts. DNA of the CDR3: TGTGCCAGCAGTTTACAGGGAGGTAACTATGGCTACACCTTC. Its protein is CASSLQGGNYGYTF. The chain joins TRBV27 to TRBJ1-2; D perhaps matches TRBD1 (5 bases). Germline lookup yields CDR1 MNHEY and CDR2 SMNVEV (reference sequence). V was trimmed by 2 bases and J by 1 base, leaving 8 bases between them. CDR3 length: 14 amino acids.

The CDR3 region is CASSQTGRQETQYF. The CDR3 DNA reads as TGTGCCAGCAGCCAAACAGGGCGTCAAGAGACCCAGTACTTC. This chain uses TRBV11-2 with TRBJ2-5, with a possible D match to TRBD1 (6 bases). Trimming cost V 5 bases and J 2 bases, with 12 bases left between them. Germline values: CDR1 SGHAT, CDR2 FQNNGV. The CDR3 is made up of 14 amino acids.